This TCR beta chain came from a study of blood T cell repertoires in COVID-19 (dated by TCRdb to the early 2020s). About the study as a whole: Samples covering the acute and convalescent phases of COVID-19 were provided by collaborators in the United States, Italy and Spain. The prospective study material was composed of cDNA or gDNA derived from T cells, B-cell-depleted T cells, or PBMCs. Deeply sampled blood TCRbeta repertoires from subjects exposed to, actively infected with, or recovered from COVID-19 were included in the dataset. The repertoires were released in a freely available public database intended as a resource for research on the immune response to SARS-CoV-2. Samples came from the ongoing ImmuneRACE study (first 160 participants) plus 1,254 subjects from 6 global collaborators. A de-identified subject ID, COVID-19 status, age in years and sex were almost always included in the sample metadata. Where available, HLA class I and class II types were taken from metadata supplied by the sample provider and were not determined by assay-based typing.

Trimming removed 1 base from V and 4 bases from J, leaving 13 bases between the germline ends. The CDR3 covers 15 residues, taking in both the cysteine and the phenylalanine. The CDR3 DNA has 45 bases and is translated from base 1. The CDR1 and CDR2 encoded by the germline V gene (reference sequence) are LGHDT and YNNKEL. TCRbeta CDR3 regions were amplified from genomic DNA using the immunoSEQ Assay, a bias-controlled multiplex PCR. As for the original processing: Within the assay, amplification of reference gene primers was used to estimate how many nucleated cells each sample contained. To quantify the absolute abundance of each unique TCRbeta CDR3 rearrangement, sequence reads were collapsed and filtered. Productive Simpson clonality was computed per sample as the square root of Simpson's diversity index over productive rearrangements. Sourced from immuneACCESS, this table was stored by TCRdb with only in-frame sequences that have V and J called. A share of the clones is absent; for the studies checked, an unresolved V gene accounts for under half, and the remainder has no known explanation. The DNA gave D and trimming, while V, J and clone size come from that table. The sample table contains 35,000 to 45,000 clones; only one count was recorded for around nine tenths of them. The ten most abundant clones make up around 2.3% of the sample.

Notes on this clone: Which antigen it targets is not known. No base quality values were provided; no much bigger clone lies one nucleotide off.

Collaborating institutions collected whole blood in K2EDTA tubes following their own protocols. For TCRbeta analysis, collaborator samples were shipped as frozen whole blood, as isolated PBMCs, or as DNA extracted from either sample type. Summary of the overall study and its limitations: The quantity of clinical and demographic metadata differed by source and by participant and was supplied without curation.

Recombination connected TRBV3-1 (or the pseudogene TRBV3-2) to TRBJ2-5; there is no confident call for the D gene. Sequences were obtained from peripheral blood. This TCR came from a human donor in a cohort sampled during active COVID-19. CDR3 reads: CASSQATLIAETQYF. The base sequence is TGTGCCAGCAGCCAAGCGACTCTTATCGCAGAGACCCAGTACTTC.